A single TCR beta chain is shown here with its context. The data stem from a study of patients and donors after allogeneic stem cell transplantation. CDR3 length equals 15 residues. The V gene's germline CDR1 is SGHVS and CDR2 FNYEAQ. V shed 3 bases and J 2 bases; nucleotides not matched to a gene: 4. Each CDR3 protein gets one entry after TCRdb re-called the RT-PCR reads with MiXCR. The sample has 400,000 to 500,000 distinct CDR3 sequences, approximately 16% seen once. This clonotype originated in a human donor who was either an allogeneic HSCT recipient or a stem cell or donor lymphocyte infusion donor (not recorded which). It is not recorded whose cells these are; they may come from a transplant donor. The sequenced material came from blood, either unsorted or a sorted T cell fraction (not recorded which). The gene calls are TRBV7-6 and TRBJ2-5; 9 bases align to TRBD2. In nucleotides, the CDR3 is TGTGCCAGCAGCTTCATGGGACTAGCTCAAGAGACCCAGTACTTC. Translation: CASSFMGLAQETQYF.